This T cell receptor beta chain appears in the sequencing data of a study of T cells expressing NK-cell markers. This CDR3 spans 15 amino acids. TCRdb re-analyzed the 5' RACE reads; it lists each CDR3 protein once, without DNA. The sample has about 460,000 distinct CDR3 sequences, and its top ten clones hold over 1.3%. The chain has TRBV12-3 or TRBV12-4 and TRBJ1-2. The receptor was derived from a woman between 45 and 65 years old in good health. Specimen: blood T cells: a sorted CD56 or NKG2C T cell subset, CD4+ or CD8+ T cells, or bulk PBMC T cells (not recorded which). The CDR3 loop is CASSLALRATYGYTF.